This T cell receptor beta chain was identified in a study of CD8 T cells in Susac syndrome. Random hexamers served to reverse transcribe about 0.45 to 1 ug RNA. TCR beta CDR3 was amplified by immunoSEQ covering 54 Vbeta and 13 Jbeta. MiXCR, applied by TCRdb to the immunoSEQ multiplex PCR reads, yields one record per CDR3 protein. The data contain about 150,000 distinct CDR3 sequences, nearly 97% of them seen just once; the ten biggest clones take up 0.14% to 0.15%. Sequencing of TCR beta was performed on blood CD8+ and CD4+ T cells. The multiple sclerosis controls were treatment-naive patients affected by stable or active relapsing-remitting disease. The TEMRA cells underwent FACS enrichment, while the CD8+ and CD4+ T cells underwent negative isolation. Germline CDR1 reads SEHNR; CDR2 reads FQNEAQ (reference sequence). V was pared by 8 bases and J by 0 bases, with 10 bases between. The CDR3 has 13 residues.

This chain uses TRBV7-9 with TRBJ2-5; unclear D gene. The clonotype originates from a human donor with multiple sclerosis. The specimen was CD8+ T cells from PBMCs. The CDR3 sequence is CASGVVYQETQYF. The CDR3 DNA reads TGTGCCAGCGGGGTCGTCTACCAAGAGACCCAGTACTTC.